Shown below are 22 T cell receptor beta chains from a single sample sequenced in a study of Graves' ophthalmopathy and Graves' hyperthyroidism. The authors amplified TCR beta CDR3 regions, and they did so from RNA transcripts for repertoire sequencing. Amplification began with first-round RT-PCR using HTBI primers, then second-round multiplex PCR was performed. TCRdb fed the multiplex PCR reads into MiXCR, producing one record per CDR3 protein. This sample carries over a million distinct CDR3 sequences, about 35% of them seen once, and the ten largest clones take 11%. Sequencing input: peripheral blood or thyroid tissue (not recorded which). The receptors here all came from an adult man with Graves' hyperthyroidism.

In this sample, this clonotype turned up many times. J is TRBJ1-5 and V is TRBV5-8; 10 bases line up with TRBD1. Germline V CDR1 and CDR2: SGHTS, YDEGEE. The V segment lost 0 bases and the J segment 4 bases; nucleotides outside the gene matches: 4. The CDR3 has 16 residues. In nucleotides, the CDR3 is TGTGCCAGCAGCTTGGAACCGGGACAGGGGAATCAGCCCCAGCATTTT. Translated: CASSLEPGQGNQPQHF.

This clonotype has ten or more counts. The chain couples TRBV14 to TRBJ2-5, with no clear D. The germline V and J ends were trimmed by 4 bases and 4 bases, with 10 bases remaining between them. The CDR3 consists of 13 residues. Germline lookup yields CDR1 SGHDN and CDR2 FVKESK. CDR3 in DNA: TGTGCCAGCAGCCGGTCTCCACCAGAGACCCAGTACTTC. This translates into CASSRSPPETQYF.

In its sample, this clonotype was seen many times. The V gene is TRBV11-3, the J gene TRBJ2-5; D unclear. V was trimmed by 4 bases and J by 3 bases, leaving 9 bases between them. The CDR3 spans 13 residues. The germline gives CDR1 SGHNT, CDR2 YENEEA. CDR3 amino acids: CASSYEPKETQYF. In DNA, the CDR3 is TGTGCCAGCAGCTATGAACCGAAAGAGACCCAGTACTTC.

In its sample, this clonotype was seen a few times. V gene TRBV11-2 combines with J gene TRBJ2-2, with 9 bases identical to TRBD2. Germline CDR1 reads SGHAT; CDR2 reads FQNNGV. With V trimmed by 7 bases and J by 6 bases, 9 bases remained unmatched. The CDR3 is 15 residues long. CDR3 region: CASTERLAESGELFF. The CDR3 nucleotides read TGTGCCAGCACCGAAAGACTAGCGGAGTCCGGGGAGCTGTTTTTT. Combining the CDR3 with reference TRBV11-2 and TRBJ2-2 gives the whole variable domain EAGVAQSPRYKIIEKRQSVAFWCNPISGHATLYWYQQILGQGPKLLIQFQNNGVVDDSQLPKDRFSAERLKGVDSTLKIQPAKLEDSAVYLCASTERLAESGELFFGEGSRLTVL.

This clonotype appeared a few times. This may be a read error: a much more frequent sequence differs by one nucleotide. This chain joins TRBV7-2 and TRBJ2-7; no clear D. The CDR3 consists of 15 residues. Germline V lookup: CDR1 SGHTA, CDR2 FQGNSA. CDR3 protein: CANSLAGGYSYEQYF. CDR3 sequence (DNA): TGTGCCAACAGCTTAGCTGGCGGATATTCCTACGAGCAGTACTTC.

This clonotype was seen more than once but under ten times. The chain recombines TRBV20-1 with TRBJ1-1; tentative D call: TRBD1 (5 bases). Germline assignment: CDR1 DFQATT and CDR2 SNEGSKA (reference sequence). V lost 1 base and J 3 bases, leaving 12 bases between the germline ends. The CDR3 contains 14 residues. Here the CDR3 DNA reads TGCAGTGCTAGAGCCCCAGGGAAGTACACTGAAGCTTTCTTT. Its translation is CSARAPGKYTEAFF.

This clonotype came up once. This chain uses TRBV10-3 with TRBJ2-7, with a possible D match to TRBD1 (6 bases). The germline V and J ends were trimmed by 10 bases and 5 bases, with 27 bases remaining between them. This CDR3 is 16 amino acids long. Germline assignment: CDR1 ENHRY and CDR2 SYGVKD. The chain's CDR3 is CATQGQGISGANEQYF. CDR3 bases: TGTGCCACGCAGGGGCAGGGGATATCTGGGGCCAACGAGCAGTACTTC.

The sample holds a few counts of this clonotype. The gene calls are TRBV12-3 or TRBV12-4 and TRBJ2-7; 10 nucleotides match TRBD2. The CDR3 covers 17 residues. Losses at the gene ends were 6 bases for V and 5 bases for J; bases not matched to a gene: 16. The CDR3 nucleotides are TGTGCCAGCAGGGGGTCCGGGACTAGCGACATGATCGACGAGCAGTACTTC. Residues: CASRGSGTSDMIDEQYF.

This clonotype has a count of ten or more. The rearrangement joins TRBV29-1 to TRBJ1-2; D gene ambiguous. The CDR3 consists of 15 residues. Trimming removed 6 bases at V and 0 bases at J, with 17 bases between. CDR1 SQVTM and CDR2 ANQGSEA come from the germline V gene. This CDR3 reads CSVLRTDGTNYGYTF. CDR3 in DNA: TGCAGCGTCCTACGGACCGACGGGACTAACTATGGCTACACCTTC.

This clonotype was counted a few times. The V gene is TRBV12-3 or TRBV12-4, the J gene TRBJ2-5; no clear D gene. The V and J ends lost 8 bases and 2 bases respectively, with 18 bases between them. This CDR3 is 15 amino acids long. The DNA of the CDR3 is TGTGCCAGCTCACCCACACCAAGCTCGCAAGAGACCCAGTACTTC. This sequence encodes CASSPTPSSQETQYF.

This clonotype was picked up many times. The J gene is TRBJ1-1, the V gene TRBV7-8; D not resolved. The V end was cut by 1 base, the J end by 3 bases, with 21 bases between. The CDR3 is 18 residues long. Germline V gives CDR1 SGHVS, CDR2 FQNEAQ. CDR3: CASSLVLGSRRRHTEAFF. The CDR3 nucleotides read TGTGCCAGCAGCTTAGTTTTAGGTTCAAGACGAAGGCACACTGAAGCTTTCTTT.

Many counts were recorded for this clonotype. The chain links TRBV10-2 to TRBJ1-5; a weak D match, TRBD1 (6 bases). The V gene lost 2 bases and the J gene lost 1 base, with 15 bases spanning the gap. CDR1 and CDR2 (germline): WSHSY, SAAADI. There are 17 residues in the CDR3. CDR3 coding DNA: TGCGCCAGCAGTGAGAGTGGGGGGGCGGACAGCAATCAGCCCCAGCATTTT. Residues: CASSESGGADSNQPQHF.

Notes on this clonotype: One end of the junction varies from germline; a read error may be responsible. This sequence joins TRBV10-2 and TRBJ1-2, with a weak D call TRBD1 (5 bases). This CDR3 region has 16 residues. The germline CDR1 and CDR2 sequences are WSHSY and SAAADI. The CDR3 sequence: CASSEPPGRRLDGYTF. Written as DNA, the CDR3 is TGTGCCAGCAGTGAACCCCCGGGACGGCGGTTAGATGGCTACACCTTC.

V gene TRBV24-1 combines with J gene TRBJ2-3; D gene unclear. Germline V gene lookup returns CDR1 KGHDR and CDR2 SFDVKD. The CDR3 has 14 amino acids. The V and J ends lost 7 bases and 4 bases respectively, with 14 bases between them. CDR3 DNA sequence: TGTGCCACCAGCTCAATCGGCTGGGCAGATACGCAGTATTTT. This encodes CATSSIGWADTQYF.

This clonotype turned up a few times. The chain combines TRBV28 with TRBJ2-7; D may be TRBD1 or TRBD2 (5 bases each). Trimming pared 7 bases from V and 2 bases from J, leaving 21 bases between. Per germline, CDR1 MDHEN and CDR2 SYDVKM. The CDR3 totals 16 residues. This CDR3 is CASTSPMGADTYEQYF. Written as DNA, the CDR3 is TGTGCCAGCACTTCCCCAATGGGAGCGGACACCTACGAGCAGTACTTC. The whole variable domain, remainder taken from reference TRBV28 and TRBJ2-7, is DVKVTQSSRYLVKRTGEKVFLECVQDMDHENMFWYRQDPGLGLRLIYFSYDVKMKEKGDIPEGYSVSREKKERFSLILESASTNQTSMYLCASTSPMGADTYEQYFGPGTRLTVT.

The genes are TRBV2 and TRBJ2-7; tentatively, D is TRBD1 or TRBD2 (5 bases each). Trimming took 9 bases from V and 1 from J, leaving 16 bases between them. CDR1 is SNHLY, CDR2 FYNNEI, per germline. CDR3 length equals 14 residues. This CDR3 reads CASHVGVRSYEQYF. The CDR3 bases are TGTGCCAGTCACGTGGGGGTACGGTCCTACGAGCAGTACTTC.

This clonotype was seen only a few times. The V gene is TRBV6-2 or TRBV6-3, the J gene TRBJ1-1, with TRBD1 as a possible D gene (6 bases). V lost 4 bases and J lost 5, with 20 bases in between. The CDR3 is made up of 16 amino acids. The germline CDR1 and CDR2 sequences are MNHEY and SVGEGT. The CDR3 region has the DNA TGTGCCAGCAGTTCAGGAGAGGGGGGCGCGTTTACTGAAGCTTTCTTT. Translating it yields CASSSGEGGAFTEAFF.

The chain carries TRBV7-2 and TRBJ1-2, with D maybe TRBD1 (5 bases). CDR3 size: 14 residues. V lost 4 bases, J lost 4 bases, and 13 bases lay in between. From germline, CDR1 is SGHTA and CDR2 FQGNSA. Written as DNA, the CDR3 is TGTGCCAGCAGCTCGCAGGGTACTAGCTATGGCTACACCTTC. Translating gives CASSSQGTSYGYTF.

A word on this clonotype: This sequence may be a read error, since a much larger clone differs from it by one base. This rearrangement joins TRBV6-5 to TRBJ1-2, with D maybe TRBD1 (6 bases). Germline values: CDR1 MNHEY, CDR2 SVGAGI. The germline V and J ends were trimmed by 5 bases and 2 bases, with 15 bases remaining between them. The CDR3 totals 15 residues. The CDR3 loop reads CASSNGGAENYGYTF. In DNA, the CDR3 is TGTGCCAGCAGTAACGGGGGGGCAGAGAACTATGGCTACACCTTC.

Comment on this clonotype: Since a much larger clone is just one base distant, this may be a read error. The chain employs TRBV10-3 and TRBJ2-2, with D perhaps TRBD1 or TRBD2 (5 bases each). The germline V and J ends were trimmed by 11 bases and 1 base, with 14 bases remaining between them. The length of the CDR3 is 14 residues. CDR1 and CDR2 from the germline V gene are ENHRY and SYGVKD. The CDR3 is CAVTRGENTGELFF. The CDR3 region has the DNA TGTGCCGTTACTAGGGGAGAGAACACCGGGGAGCTGTTTTTT.

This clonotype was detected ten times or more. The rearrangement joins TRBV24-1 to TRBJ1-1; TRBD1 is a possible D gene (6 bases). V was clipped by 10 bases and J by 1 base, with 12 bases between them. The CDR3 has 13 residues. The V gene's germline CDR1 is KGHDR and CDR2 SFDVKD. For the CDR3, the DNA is TGTGCCACTAAGGGGGGGAAGAACACTGAAGCTTTCTTT. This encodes CATKGGKNTEAFF.

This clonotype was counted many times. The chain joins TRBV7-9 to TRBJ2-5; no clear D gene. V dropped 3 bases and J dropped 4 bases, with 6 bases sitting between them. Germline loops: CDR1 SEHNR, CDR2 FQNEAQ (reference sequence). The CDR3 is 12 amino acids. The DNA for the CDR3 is TGTGCCAGCAGCTTGGTCCCAGAGACCCAGTACTTC. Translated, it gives CASSLVPETQYF.